This T cell receptor beta chain derives from a study of PD-1 blockade in classical Hodgkin lymphoma. Unmatched junction bases numbered 6, after V lost 2 bases and J lost 0 bases. CDR1 GTSNPN and CDR2 SVGIG come from the germline V gene (reference sequence). The length of the CDR3 is 16 residues. The method was immunoSEQ multiplex PCR; TCRdb's version includes in-frame clones alone and lacks a portion of them. The sample has 100,000 to 120,000 clones, 89% seen once. Time point: cycle 4 day 1 (C4D1), after more than 5 weeks of nivolumab. All patients experienced relapse after autologous stem cell transplantation, and brentuximab vedotin exposure was variable.

V gene TRBV30 combines with J gene TRBJ2-2; TRBD2 matches at 7 bases. The sequence came from a human donor with classical Hodgkin lymphoma. The material sequenced was peripheral blood mononuclear cells (PBMCs), taken before the fourth cycle of nivolumab. Here the CDR3 DNA reads TGTGCCTGGAGTACCTCTAGCGGAACGAACACCGGGGAGCTGTTTTTT. This gives the protein CAWSTSSGTNTGELFF.